The clone carrying this T cell receptor (beta chain) occurred a few times. Its matching antigen is unknown. The source of the sample is a study of early T cells in non-severe SARS-CoV-2 infection. Study context: Sequenced material consisted of bulk RNA (from unsorted whole blood), and chains were unpaired.

The CDR3 sequence is 12 residues long. V lost 5 bases to trimming and J lost 7 bases, with 9 bases between them. Germline V CDR1 and CDR2: SGHTA, FQGNSA. cDNA molecules, individually, were tagged with unique molecular identifiers. MiXCR, run by TCRdb on the 5' RACE reads, gives a single entry per CDR3 protein. Among some 60,000 distinct CDR3 sequences listed, 10% to 15% were seen once. Study findings and constraints: Missing private and CD4 specificities, VDJdb matching favored anti-spike CD8 responses.

The genes are TRBV7-2 and TRBJ2-1; tentative D call: TRBD1 (6 bases). The origin of this receptor is an adult who was a healthcare worker with PCR-confirmed SARS-CoV-2 infection or an uninfected control (not recorded which). The source material was whole blood, sampled at baseline. The CDR3 is CASSGTGNEQFF. DNA of the CDR3: TGTGCCAGCAGCGGAACAGGGAATGAGCAGTTCTTC.